These T cell receptor beta chains were read from a single sample in a study of PD-1 blockade in classical Hodgkin lymphoma. Assay: immunoSEQ multiplex PCR; the TCRdb copy retains only in-frame clones and omits some. Altogether 45,000 to 50,000 clones are present, around 81% being singletons, with the ten largest covering about 20%. This specimen consisted of peripheral blood mononuclear cells (PBMCs), obtained before the second cycle of nivolumab. The source is a human donor with classical Hodgkin lymphoma. Both conserved end residues are part of each CDR3. The D gene is left open where the match is weak. Only some rows state a clone size, as once, few, many or a class for expanded clones.

D: .; V: TRBV7-2; J: TRBJ1-6; size: .; DNA: TGTGCCAGCAGCTTGGATATCAGGACCAATTCACCCCTCCACTTT; CDR3: CASSLDIRTNSPLHF
D: .; V: TRBV5-5; J: TRBJ2-7; size: .; DNA: TGCGCCAGCAGCCAAGGAGAGGGTCCCTACGAGCAGTACTTC; CDR3: CASSQGEGPYEQYF
D: .; V: TRBV4-3; J: TRBJ2-5; size: .; DNA: TGCGCCAGCAGCCAGAGGGGGGAGACCCAGTACTTC; CDR3: CASSQRGETQYF
D: .; V: TRBV28; J: TRBJ1-5; size: .; DNA: TGTGCCAGCAGTTTACCCCACAGTTATCAGCCCCAGCATTTT; CDR3: CASSLPHSYQPQHF
D: .; V: TRBV5-1; J: TRBJ1-5; size: .; DNA: TGCGCCAGCCGGACGTGGGTTAGCAATCAGCCCCAGCATTTT; CDR3: CASRTWVSNQPQHF
D: TRBD1; V: TRBV30; J: TRBJ1-2; size: .; DNA: TGTGCCTGGAGTTTAGGGGGCGCATTCTATGGCTACACCTTC; CDR3: CAWSLGGAFYGYTF
D: TRBD2; V: TRBV7-9; J: TRBJ2-2; size: .; DNA: TGTGCCAGCAGCTCTGGACTAGCGGGGGCCCCCTCCGGGGAGCTGTTTTTT; CDR3: CASSSGLAGAPSGELFF
D: .; V: TRBV11-2; J: TRBJ2-7; size: .; DNA: TGTGCCAGCAGTTCACCTGGGGGCTTAAGTGGTGAGCAGTACTTC; CDR3: CASSSPGGLSGEQYF
D: .; V: TRBV5-1; J: TRBJ1-5; size: .; DNA: TGCGCCAGCAGCTTGGAGGGACAAATCCATCAGCCCCAGCATTTT; CDR3: CASSLEGQIHQPQHF
D: .; V: TRBV27; J: TRBJ2-1; size: .; DNA: TGTGCCAGCAGTTTTGTGGCAGGTCCTTCCTTGGTCAATGAGCAGTTCTTC; CDR3: CASSFVAGPSLVNEQFF
D: .; V: TRBV28; J: TRBJ1-5; size: .; DNA: TGTGCCAGCAGTTTATTTCGGGGTTCGGGCAATCAGCCCCAGCATTTT; CDR3: CASSLFRGSGNQPQHF
D: TRBD1; V: TRBV6-1; J: TRBJ1-1; size: .; DNA: TGTGCCAGCAGTACAGGGGGTGTCACTGAAGCTTTCTTT; CDR3: CASSTGGVTEAFF
D: .; V: TRBV27; J: TRBJ2-6; size: .; DNA: TGTGCCAGCAGTCGGTGGAACTCTGGGGCCAACGTCCTGACTTTC; CDR3: CASSRWNSGANVLTF
D: TRBD1; V: TRBV28; J: TRBJ1-4; size: .; DNA: TGTGCCAGCAGTTTACCGGACAGGGTCACCGAAAAACTGTTTTTT; CDR3: CASSLPDRVTEKLFF
D: .; V: TRBV6-1; J: TRBJ1-1; size: .; DNA: TGTGCCAGCACCGGGCAGGTGTTTTTGGGCCCTGAAGCTTTCTTT; CDR3: CASTGQVFLGPEAFF
D: .; V: TRBV19; J: TRBJ1-2; size: .; DNA: TGTGCCAGTAGTATGAAAATACGACGGGGGCGCATCTATGGCTACACCTTC; CDR3: CASSMKIRRGRIYGYTF
D: .; V: TRBV30; J: TRBJ2-5; size: once; DNA: TGTGCCTGGAGCACCGCGGAGTACCAAGAGACCCAGTACTTC; CDR3: CAWSTAEYQETQYF
D: TRBD1; V: TRBV11-1; J: TRBJ1-1; size: .; DNA: TGTGCCAGCAGCTTAGGGGACAGGGGGATTCCTGAAGCTTTCTTT; CDR3: CASSLGDRGIPEAFF
D: TRBD1; V: TRBV18; J: TRBJ1-1; size: .; DNA: TGTGCCAGCTCACGCAAGGGACAGGGGAACACTGAAGCTTTCTTT; CDR3: CASSRKGQGNTEAFF
D: .; V: TRBV7-6; J: TRBJ2-1; size: few; DNA: TGTGCCAGCAGCTTAGCGCTAGCGAGCAATGAGCAGTTCTTC; CDR3: CASSLALASNEQFF
D: .; V: TRBV6-5; J: TRBJ2-2; size: once; DNA: TGTGCCAGCAGTTACTTTGGCGGCACCGGGGAGCTGTTTTTT; CDR3: CASSYFGGTGELFF
D: TRBD1; V: TRBV10-1; J: TRBJ2-1; size: .; DNA: TGCGCCAGCAGTACACCCTCGCCAGGGGGCGCGAGCGATGAGCAGTTCTTC; CDR3: CASSTPSPGGASDEQFF
D: .; V: TRBV28; J: TRBJ1-4; size: .; DNA: TGTGCCACGGGGGGCGGGGCTAATGAAAAACTGTTTTTT; CDR3: CATGGGANEKLFF
D: .; V: TRBV2; J: TRBJ2-1; size: .; DNA: TGTGCCAGCAGTGACCCGGGCAATGAGCAGTTCTTC; CDR3: CASSDPGNEQFF
D: .; V: TRBV19; J: TRBJ1-5; size: .; DNA: TGTGCTACTAGGGTGAATAGCAATCAGCCCCAGCATTTT; CDR3: CATRVNSNQPQHF
D: .; V: TRBV27; J: TRBJ2-7; size: once; DNA: TGTGCCAGCAGTCCTTGGGCAGGCCTGGGCTACGAGCAGTACTTC; CDR3: CASSPWAGLGYEQYF
D: .; V: TRBV9; J: TRBJ1-3; size: .; DNA: TGTGCCAGCAGCGTAGATGGACTCAGCTCTGGAAACACCATATATTTT; CDR3: CASSVDGLSSGNTIYF
D: TRBD1; V: TRBV6-1; J: TRBJ2-6; size: few; DNA: TGTGCCAGCAGACAAGGGGGCGGTGGGGCCAACGTCCTGACTTTC; CDR3: CASRQGGGGANVLTF
D: .; V: TRBV28; J: TRBJ1-5; size: .; DNA: TGTGCCAGCAAGGTTGGAGGCAATCAGCCCCAGCATTTT; CDR3: CASKVGGNQPQHF
D: TRBD2; V: TRBV4-1; J: TRBJ2-1; size: .; DNA: TGCGCCAGCAGCCAAGAGGGTTCCGGGACTAGCGTCTTCTTC; CDR3: CASSQEGSGTSVFF
D: .; V: TRBV28; J: TRBJ2-5; size: .; DNA: TGTGCCAGCAGTTTGCGGGAGACCCAGTACTTC; CDR3: CASSLRETQYF
D: .; V: TRBV9; J: TRBJ1-3; size: .; DNA: TGTGCCAGCAGCGCCGACATAACCTCTGGAAACACCATATATTTT; CDR3: CASSADITSGNTIYF
D: .; V: TRBV11-1; J: TRBJ2-5; size: .; DNA: TGTGCCAGCAGCCCAGAGTGGGGGGTATCAGAGACCCAGTACTTC; CDR3: CASSPEWGVSETQYF
D: .; V: TRBV7-8; J: TRBJ2-1; size: few; DNA: TGTGCCAGCAGCTTTGGACTACCAGAAGATGAGCAGTTCTTC; CDR3: CASSFGLPEDEQFF
D: TRBD2; V: TRBV19; J: TRBJ2-5; size: .; DNA: TGTGCCAGTAGTACTACCTGGAGACTAGCGGGAGGTTGGGAGACCCAGTACTTC; CDR3: CASSTTWRLAGGWETQYF
D: .; V: TRBV27; J: TRBJ2-3; size: .; DNA: TGTGCCAGCAGCCCCCGGGGGTATGGGACAGATACGCAGTATTTT; CDR3: CASSPRGYGTDTQYF
D: .; V: TRBV7-2; J: TRBJ2-2; size: once; DNA: TGTGCCAGCAGCCAAAACGGGACTCCGAACACCGGGGAGCTGTTTTTT; CDR3: CASSQNGTPNTGELFF
D: TRBD1; V: TRBV30; J: TRBJ1-1; size: .; DNA: TGTGCCTGGAGTGTATATCCCCCAGGGGGCACTGAAGCTTTCTTT; CDR3: CAWSVYPPGGTEAFF
D: .; V: TRBV19; J: TRBJ1-5; size: .; DNA: TGTGCCAGTGGGGGCAGAGCGGGGCTCGATCAGCCCCAGCATTTT; CDR3: CASGGRAGLDQPQHF
D: .; V: TRBV29-1; J: TRBJ1-2; size: .; DNA: TGCAGCGTGTCCCAGGGACGGTCCTACACCTTC; CDR3: CSVSQGRSYTF
D: .; V: TRBV28; J: TRBJ1-3; size: few; DNA: TGTGCCAGCAGCTTCTTGAGTGCTTCTGGAAACACCATATATTTT; CDR3: CASSFLSASGNTIYF
D: .; V: TRBV2; J: TRBJ2-2; size: .; DNA: TGTGCCAGCACTTTCACACGCGGGAACACCGGGGAGCTGTTTTTT; CDR3: CASTFTRGNTGELFF
D: .; V: TRBV19; J: TRBJ1-1; size: .; DNA: TGTGCCAGTAGTATAGTTTCCAGGGGAAACACTGAAGCTTTCTTT; CDR3: CASSIVSRGNTEAFF